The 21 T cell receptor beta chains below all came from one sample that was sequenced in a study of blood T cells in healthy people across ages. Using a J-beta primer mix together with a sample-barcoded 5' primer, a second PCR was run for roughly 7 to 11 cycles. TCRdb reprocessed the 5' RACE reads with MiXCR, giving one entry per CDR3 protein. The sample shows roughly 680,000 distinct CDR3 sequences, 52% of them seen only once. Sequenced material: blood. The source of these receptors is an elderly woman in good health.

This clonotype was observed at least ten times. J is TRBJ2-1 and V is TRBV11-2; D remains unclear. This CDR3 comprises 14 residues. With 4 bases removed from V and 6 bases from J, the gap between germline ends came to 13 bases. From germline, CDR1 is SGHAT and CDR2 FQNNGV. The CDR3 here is CASSWAVGINEQFF. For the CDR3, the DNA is TGTGCCAGCAGCTGGGCCGTTGGAATCAATGAGCAGTTCTTC.

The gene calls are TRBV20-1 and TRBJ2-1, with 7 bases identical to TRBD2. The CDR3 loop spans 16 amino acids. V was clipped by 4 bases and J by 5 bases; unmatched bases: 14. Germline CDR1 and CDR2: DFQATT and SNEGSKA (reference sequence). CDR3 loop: CSATAPAAGLHNEQFF. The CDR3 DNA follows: TGCAGTGCTACCGCCCCCGCAGCGGGACTTCACAATGAGCAGTTCTTC.

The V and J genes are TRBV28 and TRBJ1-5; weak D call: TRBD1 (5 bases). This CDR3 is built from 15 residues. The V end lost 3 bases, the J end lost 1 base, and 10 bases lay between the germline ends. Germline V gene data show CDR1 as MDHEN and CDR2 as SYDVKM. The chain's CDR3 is CASSLARVSNQPQHF. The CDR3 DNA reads TGTGCCAGCAGTTTGGCCAGGGTGAGCAATCAGCCCCAGCATTTT.

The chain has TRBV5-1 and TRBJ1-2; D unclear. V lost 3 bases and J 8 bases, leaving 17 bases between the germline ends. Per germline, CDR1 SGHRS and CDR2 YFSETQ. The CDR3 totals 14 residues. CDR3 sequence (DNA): TGCGCCAGCAGCTCAATATCCTTAACGTGGGGCTACACCTTC. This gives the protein CASSSISLTWGYTF. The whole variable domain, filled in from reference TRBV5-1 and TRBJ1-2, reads KAGVTQTPRYLIKTRGQQVTLSCSPISGHRSVSWYQQTPGQGLQFLFEYFSETQRNKGNFPGRFSGRQFSNSRSEMNVSTLELGDSALYLCASSSISLTWGYTFGSGTRLTVV.

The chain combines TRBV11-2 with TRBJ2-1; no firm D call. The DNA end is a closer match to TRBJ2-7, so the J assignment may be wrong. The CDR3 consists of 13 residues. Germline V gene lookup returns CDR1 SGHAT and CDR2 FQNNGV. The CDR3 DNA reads TGTGCCAGCAGCTTAAATTCGCTCAATGAGCAGTACTTC. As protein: CASSLNSLNEQYF.

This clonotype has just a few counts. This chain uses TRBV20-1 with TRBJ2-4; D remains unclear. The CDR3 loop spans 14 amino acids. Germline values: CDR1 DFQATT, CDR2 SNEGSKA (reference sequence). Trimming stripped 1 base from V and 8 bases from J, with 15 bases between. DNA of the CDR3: TGCAGTGCTAGAGGTGTCTGGACGTCGGACATTCAGTACTTC. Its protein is CSARGVWTSDIQYF.

For the CDR3, the DNA is TGTGCCAGCAGCTTAATGACGGACAGATACAATGAGCAGTTCTTC. It yields the protein CASSLMTDRYNEQFF. The genes are TRBV7-3 and TRBJ2-1, with D perhaps TRBD1 (6 bases). V was pared by 1 base and J by 4 bases, with 11 bases between. CDR1 is SGHTA, CDR2 FQGTGA, per germline. CDR3 size: 15 residues.

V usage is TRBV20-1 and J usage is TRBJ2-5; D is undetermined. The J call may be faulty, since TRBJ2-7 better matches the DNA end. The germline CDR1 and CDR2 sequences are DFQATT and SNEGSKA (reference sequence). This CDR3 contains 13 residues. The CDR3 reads CSARVPCMYEQYF. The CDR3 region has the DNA TGCAGTGCTAGAGTTCCGTGCATGTACGAGCAGTACTTC.

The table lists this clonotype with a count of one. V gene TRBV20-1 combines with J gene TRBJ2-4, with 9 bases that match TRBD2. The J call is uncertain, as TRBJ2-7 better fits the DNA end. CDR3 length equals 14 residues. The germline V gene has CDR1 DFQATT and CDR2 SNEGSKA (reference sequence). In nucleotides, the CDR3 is TGCAGTGCTCCTGTTGGAGCGGGGGGTTACGAGCAGTACTTC. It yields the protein CSAPVGAGGYEQYF.

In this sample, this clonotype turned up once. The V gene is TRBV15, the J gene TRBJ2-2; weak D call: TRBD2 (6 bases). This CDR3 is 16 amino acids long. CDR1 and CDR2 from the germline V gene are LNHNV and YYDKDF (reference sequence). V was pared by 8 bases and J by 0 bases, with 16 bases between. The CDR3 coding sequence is TGTGCCACCGGGGGGAGTCCTCAGGCGAACACCGGGGAGCTGTTTTTT. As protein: CATGGSPQANTGELFF.

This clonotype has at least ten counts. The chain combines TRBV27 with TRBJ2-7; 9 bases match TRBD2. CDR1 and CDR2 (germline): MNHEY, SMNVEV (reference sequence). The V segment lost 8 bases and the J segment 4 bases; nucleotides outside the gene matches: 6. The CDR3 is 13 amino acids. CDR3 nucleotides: TGTGCCAGCTCACCGGGACTAGCTTACGAGCAGTACTTC. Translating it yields CASSPGLAYEQYF.

CDR3 sequence: CSARTDSYYGYTF. CDR3 DNA sequence: TGCAGTGCTAGAACGGACAGCTACTATGGCTACACCTTC. The chain recombines TRBV20-1 with TRBJ1-2, with D maybe TRBD1 (6 bases). Trimming left V 2 bases short and J 3 bases short, with 10 bases between. CDR1 DFQATT and CDR2 SNEGSKA come from the germline V gene (reference sequence). This CDR3 has 13 amino acids.

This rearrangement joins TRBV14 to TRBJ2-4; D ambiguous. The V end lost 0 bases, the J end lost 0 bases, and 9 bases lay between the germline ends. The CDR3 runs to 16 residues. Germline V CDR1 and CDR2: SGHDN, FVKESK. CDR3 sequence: CASSQDGLLAKNIQYF. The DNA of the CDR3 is TGTGCCAGCAGCCAAGATGGCCTTCTAGCCAAAAACATTCAGTACTTC. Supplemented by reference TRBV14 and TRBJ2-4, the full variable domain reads EAGVTQFPSHSVIEKGQTVTLRCDPISGHDNLYWYRRVMGKEIKFLLHFVKESKQDESGMPNNRFLAERTGGTYSTLKVQPAELEDSGVYFCASSQDGLLAKNIQYFGAGTRLSVL.

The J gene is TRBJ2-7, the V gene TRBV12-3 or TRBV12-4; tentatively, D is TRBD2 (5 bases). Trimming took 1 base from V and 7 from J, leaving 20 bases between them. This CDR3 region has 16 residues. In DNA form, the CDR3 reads TGTGCCAGCAGTTTAGGGGCTAGCTTAGCCTACAATGAGCAGTACTTC. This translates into CASSLGASLAYNEQYF.

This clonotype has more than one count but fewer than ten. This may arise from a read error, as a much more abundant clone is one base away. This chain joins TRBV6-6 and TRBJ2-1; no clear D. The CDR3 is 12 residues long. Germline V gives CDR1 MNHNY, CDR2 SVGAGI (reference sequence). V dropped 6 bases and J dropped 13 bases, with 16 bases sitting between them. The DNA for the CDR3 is TGTGCCAGCAGGCTAGGGCCAGGTCCTCAGTTCTTC. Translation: CASRLGPGPQFF.

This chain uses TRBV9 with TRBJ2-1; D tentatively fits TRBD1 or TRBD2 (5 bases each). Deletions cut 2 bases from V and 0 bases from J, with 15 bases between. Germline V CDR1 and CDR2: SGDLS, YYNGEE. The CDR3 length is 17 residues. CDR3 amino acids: CASSVRGTGSSYNEQFF. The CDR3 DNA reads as TGTGCCAGCAGCGTCCGGGGCACTGGAAGCTCCTACAATGAGCAGTTCTTC.

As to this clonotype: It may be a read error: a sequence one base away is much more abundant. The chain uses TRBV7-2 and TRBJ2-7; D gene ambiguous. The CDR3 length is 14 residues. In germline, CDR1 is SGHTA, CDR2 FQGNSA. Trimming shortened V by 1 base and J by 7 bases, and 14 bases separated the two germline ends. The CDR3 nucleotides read TGTGCCAGCAGCTTAGTGATTGGCTCGTCTGAGCAGTACTTC. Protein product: CASSLVIGSSEQYF.

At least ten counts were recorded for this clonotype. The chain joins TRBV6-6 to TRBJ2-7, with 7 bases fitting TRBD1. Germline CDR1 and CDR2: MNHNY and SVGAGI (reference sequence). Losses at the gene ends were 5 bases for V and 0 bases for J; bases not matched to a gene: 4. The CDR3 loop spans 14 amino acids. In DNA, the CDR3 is TGTGCCAGCAGTGACAGGGCTAGCTCCTACGAGCAGTACTTC. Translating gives CASSDRASSYEQYF.

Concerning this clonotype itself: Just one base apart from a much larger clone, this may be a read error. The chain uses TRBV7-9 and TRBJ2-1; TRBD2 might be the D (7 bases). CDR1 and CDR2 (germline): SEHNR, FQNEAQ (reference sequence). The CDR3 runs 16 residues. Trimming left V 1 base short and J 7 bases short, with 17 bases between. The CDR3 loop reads CASSLGRGGAANEQFF. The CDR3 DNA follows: TGTGCCAGCAGCTTAGGTAGGGGGGGGGCCGCGAATGAGCAGTTCTTC.

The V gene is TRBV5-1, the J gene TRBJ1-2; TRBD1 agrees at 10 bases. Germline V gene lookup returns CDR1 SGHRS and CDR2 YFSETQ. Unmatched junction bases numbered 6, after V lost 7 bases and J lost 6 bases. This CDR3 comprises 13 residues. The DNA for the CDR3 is TGCGCCAGCGGGGACAGGGGAGTCGATGGCTACACCTTC. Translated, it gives CASGDRGVDGYTF. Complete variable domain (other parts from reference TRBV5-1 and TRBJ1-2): KAGVTQTPRYLIKTRGQQVTLSCSPISGHRSVSWYQQTPGQGLQFLFEYFSETQRNKGNFPGRFSGRQFSNSRSEMNVSTLELGDSALYLCASGDRGVDGYTFGSGTRLTVV.

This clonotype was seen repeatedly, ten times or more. The CDR3 nucleotides read TGCGCCAGCAGCCAAGATTCGGAACGGCATAATTCACCCCTCCACTTT. Its protein is CASSQDSERHNSPLHF. J is TRBJ1-6 and V is TRBV4-1; the D is unclear. The CDR3 runs 16 residues. Germline assignment: CDR1 MGHRA and CDR2 YSYEKL. V lost 0 bases to trimming and J lost 5 bases, with 11 bases between them.